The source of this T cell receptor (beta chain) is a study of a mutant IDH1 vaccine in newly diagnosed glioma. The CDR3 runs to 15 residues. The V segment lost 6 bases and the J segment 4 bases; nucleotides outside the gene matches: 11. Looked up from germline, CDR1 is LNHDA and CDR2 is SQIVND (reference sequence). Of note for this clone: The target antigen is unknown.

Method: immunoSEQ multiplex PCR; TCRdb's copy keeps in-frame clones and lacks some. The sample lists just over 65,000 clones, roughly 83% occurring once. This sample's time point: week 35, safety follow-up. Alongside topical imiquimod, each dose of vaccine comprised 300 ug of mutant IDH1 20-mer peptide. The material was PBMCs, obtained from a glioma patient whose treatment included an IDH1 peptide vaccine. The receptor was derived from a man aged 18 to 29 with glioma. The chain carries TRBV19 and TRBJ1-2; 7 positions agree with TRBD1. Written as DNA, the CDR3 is TGTGCCAGTAGCCTCCGTCGGGACAGATTCTATGGCTACACCTTC. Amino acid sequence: CASSLRRDRFYGYTF. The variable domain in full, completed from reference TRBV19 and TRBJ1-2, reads DGGITQSPKYLFRKEGQNVTLSCEQNLNHDAMYWYRQDPGQGLRLIYYSQIVNDFQKGDIAEGYSVSREKKESFPLTVTSAQKNPTAFYLCASSLRRDRFYGYTFGSGTRLTVV.